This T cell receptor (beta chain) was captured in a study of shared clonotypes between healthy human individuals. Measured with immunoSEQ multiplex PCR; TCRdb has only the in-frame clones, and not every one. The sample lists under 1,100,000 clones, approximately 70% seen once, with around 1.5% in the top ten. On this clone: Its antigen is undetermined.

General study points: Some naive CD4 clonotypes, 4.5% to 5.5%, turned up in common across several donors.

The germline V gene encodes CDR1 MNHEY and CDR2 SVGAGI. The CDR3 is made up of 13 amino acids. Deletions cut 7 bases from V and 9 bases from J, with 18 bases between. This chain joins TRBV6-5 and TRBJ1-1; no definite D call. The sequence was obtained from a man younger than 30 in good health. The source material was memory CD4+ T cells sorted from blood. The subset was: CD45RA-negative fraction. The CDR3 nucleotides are TGTGCCAGCACCCTAGGAGAAAAGCCCCAAGCTTTCTTT. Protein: CASTLGEKPQAFF.